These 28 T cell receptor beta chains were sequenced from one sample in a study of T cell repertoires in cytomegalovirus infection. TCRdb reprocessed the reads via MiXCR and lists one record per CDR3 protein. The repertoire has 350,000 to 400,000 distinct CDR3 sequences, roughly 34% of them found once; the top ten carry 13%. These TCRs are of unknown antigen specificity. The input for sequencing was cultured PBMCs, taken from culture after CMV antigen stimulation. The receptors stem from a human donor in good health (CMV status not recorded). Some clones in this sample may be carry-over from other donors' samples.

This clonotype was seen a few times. The CDR3 here is CASSPTTSGQINEQFF. The CDR3 DNA reads TGTGCCAGCAGTCCAACGACTAGCGGCCAGATCAATGAGCAGTTCTTC. The rearrangement joins TRBV6-2 or TRBV6-3 to TRBJ2-1; TRBD2 agrees at 9 bases. V was pared by 5 bases and J by 6 bases, with 11 bases of the junction left unmatched. The CDR3 spans 16 residues. Germline CDR1 and CDR2: MNHEY and SVGEGT.

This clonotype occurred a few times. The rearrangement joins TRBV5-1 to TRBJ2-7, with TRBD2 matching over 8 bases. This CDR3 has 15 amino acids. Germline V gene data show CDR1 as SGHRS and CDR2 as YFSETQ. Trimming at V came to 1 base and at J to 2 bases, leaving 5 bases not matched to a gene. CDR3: CASSLREGGPYEQYV. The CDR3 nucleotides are TGCGCCAGCAGCTTGCGGGAGGGCGGGCCCTACGAGCAGTACGTC.

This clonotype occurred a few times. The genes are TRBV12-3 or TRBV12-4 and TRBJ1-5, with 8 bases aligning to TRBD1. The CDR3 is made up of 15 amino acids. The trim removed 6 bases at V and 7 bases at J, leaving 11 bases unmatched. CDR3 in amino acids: CASRPSGGRGQPQHF. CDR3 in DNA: TGTGCCAGCAGACCCTCAGGGGGCAGGGGGCAGCCCCAGCATTTT.

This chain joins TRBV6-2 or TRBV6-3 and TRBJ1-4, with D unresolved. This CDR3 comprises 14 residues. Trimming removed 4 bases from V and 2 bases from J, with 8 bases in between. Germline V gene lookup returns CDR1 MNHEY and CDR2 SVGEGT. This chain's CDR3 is CASSSTPTNEKLFF. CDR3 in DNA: TGTGCCAGCAGTTCGACACCGACTAATGAAAAACTGTTTTTT.

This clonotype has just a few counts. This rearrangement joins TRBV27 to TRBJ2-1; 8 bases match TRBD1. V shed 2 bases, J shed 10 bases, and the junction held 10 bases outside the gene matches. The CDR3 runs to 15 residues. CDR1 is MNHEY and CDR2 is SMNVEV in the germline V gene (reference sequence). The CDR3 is CASSLLRGPLREQFF. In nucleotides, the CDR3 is TGTGCCAGCAGTTTACTCAGGGGGCCCTTAAGGGAGCAGTTCTTC.

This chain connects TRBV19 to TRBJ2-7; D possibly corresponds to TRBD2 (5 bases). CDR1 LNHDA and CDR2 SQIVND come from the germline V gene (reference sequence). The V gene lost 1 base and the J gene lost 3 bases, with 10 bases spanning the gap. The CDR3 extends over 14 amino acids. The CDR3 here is CASSIVPGGYEQYF. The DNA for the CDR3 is TGTGCCAGTAGTATAGTTCCCGGAGGCTACGAGCAGTACTTC.

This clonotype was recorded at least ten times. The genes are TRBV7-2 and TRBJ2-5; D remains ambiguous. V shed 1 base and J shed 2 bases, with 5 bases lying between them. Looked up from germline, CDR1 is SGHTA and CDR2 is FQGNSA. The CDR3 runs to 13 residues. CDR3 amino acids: CASSLVGQETQYF. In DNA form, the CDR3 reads TGTGCCAGCAGCTTAGTGGGGCAAGAGACCCAGTACTTC. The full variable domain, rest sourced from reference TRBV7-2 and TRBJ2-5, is GAGVSQSPSNKVTEKGKDVELRCDPISGHTALYWYRQSLGQGLEFLIYFQGNSAPDKSGLPSDRFSAERTGGSVSTLTIQRTQQEDSAVYLCASSLVGQETQYFGPGTRLLVL.

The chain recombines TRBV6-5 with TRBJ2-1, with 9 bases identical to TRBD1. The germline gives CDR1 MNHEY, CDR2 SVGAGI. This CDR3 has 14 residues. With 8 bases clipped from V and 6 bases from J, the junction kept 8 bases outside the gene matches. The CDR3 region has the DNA TGTGCCAGCTCCACCGGGACAGGGAGCAATGAGCAGTTCTTC. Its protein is CASSTGTGSNEQFF.

CDR3 sequence reads: CASSILAEARYLDEQFF. CDR3 nucleotides: TGTGCCAGTAGTATCTTAGCGGAGGCCCGCTATCTGGATGAGCAGTTCTTC. This sequence joins TRBV19 and TRBJ2-1, with TRBD2 as a possible D gene (6 bases). The V gene's germline CDR1 is LNHDA and CDR2 SQIVND (reference sequence). The CDR3 extends over 17 amino acids. V was shortened by 3 bases and J by 8 bases, with 23 bases between the two germline ends. Variable domain in full (rest from reference TRBV19 and TRBJ2-1): DGGITQSPKYLFRKEGQNVTLSCEQNLNHDAMYWYRQDPGQGLRLIYYSQIVNDFQKGDIAEGYSVSREKKESFPLTVTSAQKNPTAFYLCASSILAEARYLDEQFFGPGTRLTVL.

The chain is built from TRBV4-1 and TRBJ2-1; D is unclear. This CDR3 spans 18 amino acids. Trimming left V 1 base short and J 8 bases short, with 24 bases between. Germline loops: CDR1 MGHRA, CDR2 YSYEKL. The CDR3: CASSQAVTASTFNHEQFF. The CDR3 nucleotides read TGCGCCAGCAGCCAAGCCGTAACAGCGAGCACTTTTAACCATGAGCAGTTCTTC.

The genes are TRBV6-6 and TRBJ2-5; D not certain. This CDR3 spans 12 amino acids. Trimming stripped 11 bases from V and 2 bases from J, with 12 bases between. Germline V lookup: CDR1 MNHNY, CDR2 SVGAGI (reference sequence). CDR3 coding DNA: TGTGCCGTCAGCGACGATCAAGAGACCCAGTACTTC. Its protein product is CAVSDDQETQYF.

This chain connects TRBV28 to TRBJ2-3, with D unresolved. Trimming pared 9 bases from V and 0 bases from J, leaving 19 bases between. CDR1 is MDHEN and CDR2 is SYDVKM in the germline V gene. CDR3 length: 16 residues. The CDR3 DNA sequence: TGTGCCAGTATCCTTGACTCGAAACGAAGCACAGATACGCAGTATTTT. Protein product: CASILDSKRSTDTQYF.

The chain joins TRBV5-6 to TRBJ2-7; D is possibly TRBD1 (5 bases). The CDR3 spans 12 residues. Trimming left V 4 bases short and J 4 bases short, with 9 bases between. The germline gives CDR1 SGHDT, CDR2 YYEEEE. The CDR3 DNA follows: TGTGCCAGCAGCCGACAGTCATACGAGCAGTACGTC. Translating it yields CASSRQSYEQYV.

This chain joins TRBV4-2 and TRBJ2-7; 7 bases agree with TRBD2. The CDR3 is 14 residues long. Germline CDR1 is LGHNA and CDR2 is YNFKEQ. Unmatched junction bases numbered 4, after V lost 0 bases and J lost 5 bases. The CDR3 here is CASSQETGGDEQYF. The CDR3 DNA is TGTGCCAGCAGCCAAGAGACGGGAGGAGACGAGCAGTACTTC.

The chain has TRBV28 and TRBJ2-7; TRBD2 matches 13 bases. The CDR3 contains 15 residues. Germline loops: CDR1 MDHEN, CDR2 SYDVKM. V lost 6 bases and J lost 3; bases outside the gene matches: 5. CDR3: CASRPGLAGIYEQYF. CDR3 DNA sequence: TGTGCCAGCAGACCGGGACTAGCGGGGATCTACGAGCAGTACTTC. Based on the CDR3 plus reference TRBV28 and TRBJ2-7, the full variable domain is DVKVTQSSRYLVKRTGEKVFLECVQDMDHENMFWYRQDPGLGLRLIYFSYDVKMKEKGDIPEGYSVSREKKERFSLILESASTNQTSMYLCASRPGLAGIYEQYFGPGTRLTVT.

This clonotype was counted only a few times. The CDR3 is CASSQLAVNTIYF. CDR3 nucleotide sequence: TGTGCCAGCAGCCAATTAGCGGTAAACACCATATATTTT. The V gene is TRBV3-1, the J gene TRBJ1-3; D is unclear. The germline V and J ends were trimmed by 2 bases and 6 bases, with 8 bases remaining between them. The germline V gene encodes CDR1 LGHDT and CDR2 YNNKEL (reference sequence). The CDR3 covers 13 residues.

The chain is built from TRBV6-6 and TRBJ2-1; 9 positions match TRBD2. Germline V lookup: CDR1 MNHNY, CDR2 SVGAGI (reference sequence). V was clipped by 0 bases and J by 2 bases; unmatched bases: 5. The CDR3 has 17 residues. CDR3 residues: CASSYSALAGPYNEQFF. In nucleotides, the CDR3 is TGTGCCAGCAGTTACTCTGCACTAGCGGGCCCCTACAATGAGCAGTTCTTC.

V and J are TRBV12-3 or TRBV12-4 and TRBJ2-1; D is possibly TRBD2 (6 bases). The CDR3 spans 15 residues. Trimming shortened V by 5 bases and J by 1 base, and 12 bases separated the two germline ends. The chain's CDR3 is CASSLPRGSYNEQFF. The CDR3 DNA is TGTGCCAGCAGTCTACCCCGGGGGTCCTACAATGAGCAGTTCTTC.

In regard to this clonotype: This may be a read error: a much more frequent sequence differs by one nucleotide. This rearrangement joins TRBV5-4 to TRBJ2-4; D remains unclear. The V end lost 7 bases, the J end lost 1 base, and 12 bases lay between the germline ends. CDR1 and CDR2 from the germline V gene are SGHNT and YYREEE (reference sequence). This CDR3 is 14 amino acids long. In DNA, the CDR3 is TGTGCCAGCTCTGACGACAAGGCCAAAAACATTCAGTACTTC. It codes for CASSDDKAKNIQYF.

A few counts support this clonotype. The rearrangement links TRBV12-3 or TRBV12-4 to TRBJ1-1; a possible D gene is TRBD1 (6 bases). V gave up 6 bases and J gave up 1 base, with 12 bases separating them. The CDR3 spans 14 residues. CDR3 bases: TGTGCCAGCAGGAACCCGGGACAGAACACTGAAGCTTTCTTT. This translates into CASRNPGQNTEAFF.

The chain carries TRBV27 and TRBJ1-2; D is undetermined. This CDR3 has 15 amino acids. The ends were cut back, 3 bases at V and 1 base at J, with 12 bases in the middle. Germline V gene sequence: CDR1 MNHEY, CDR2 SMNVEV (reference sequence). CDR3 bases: TGTGCCAGCAGTTTTACCCCTAATGTTAACTATGGCTACACCTTC. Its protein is CASSFTPNVNYGYTF.

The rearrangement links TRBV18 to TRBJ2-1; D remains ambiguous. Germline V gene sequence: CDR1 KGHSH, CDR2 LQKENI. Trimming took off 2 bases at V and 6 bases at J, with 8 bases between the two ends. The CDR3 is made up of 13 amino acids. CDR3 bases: TGTGCCAGCTCACCAGGAGCGAGCAATGAGCAGTTCTTC. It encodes CASSPGASNEQFF.

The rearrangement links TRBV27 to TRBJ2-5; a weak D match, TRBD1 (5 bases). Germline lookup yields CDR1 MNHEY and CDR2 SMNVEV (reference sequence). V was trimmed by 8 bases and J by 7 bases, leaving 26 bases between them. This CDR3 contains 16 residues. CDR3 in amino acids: CASLPRSAGPLVTQYF. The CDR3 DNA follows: TGTGCCAGCCTTCCGAGGTCGGCAGGGCCTTTAGTGACCCAGTACTTC.

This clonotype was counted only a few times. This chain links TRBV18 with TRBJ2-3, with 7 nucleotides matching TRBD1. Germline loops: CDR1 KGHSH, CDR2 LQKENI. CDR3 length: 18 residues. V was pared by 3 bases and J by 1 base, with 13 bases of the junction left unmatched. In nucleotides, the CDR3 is TGTGCCAGCTCACCCTTACCGGGACAGAGTACTCGCACAGATACGCAGTATTTT. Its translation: CASSPLPGQSTRTDTQYF.

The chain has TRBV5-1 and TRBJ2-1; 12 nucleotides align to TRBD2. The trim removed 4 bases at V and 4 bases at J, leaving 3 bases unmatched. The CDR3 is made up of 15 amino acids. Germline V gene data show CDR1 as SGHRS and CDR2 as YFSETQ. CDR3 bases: TGCGCCAGCAGCGAAGGGACTAGCGGGTACAATGAGCAGTTCTTC. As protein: CASSEGTSGYNEQFF.

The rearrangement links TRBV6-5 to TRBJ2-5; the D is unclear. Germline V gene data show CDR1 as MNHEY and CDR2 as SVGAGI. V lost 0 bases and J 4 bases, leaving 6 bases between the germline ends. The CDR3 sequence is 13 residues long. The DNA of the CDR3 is TGTGCCAGCAGTTACTCGGATTCAGAGACCCAGTACTTC. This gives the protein CASSYSDSETQYF.

The CDR3 DNA follows: TGTGCCAGCAGCGAAGGGGACTACTACAATGAGCAGTTCTTC. This translates into CASSEGDYYNEQFF. This chain joins TRBV5-4 and TRBJ2-1, with TRBD2 identical over 7 bases. Germline V CDR1 and CDR2: SGHNT, YYREEE (reference sequence). The CDR3 covers 14 residues. V dropped 4 bases and J dropped 3; count of bases not matched to a gene: 4.

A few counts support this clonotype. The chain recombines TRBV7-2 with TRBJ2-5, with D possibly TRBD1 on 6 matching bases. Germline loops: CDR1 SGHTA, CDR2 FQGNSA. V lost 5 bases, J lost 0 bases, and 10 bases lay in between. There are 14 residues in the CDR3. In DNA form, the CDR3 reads TGTGCCAGCAGCCCCCGGACAGACCAAGAGACCCAGTACTTC. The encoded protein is CASSPRTDQETQYF.